The 30 T cell receptor beta chains reported below all come from one sample, sequenced in a study of blood T cells in healthy people across ages. Together with a sample-barcoded 5' primer, a J-beta primer mix was included in a second PCR lasting 7 to 11 cycles. TCRdb recomputed calls from the 5' RACE reads with MiXCR, one row per CDR3 protein. The profile shows 1.5 million or so distinct CDR3 sequences, 35% to 45% of them singletons. Sequencing used blood. Receptor source: a woman between 18 and 29 years old in good health.

This chain connects TRBV7-2 to TRBJ2-5, with 13 bases that match TRBD2. This CDR3 has 15 residues. V lost 5 bases, J lost 6 bases, and 6 bases stayed unmatched. The V gene's germline CDR1 is SGHTA and CDR2 FQGNSA. The chain's CDR3 is CASSLGTSGIKTQYF. The DNA for the CDR3 is TGTGCCAGCAGCCTAGGGACTAGCGGGATAAAGACCCAGTACTTC.

The chain carries TRBV29-1 and TRBJ1-1; possible D gene TRBD1, 5 bases. Germline V CDR1 and CDR2: SQVTM, ANQGSEA. V lost 7 bases, J lost 4 bases, and 16 bases lay in between. CDR3 length: 13 residues. CDR3 DNA: TGCAGCGCCTGTCTGGGAAGGGGCACTGAAGCTTTCTTT. It encodes CSACLGRGTEAFF.

This clonotype was detected a few times. The CDR3 DNA follows: TGTGCCAGCAGTGACTGGACTAGCGGGGGGTTCTACAATGAGCAGTTCTTC. Protein: CASSDWTSGGFYNEQFF. The chain carries TRBV2 and TRBJ2-1, with 14 positions matching TRBD2. This CDR3 is 17 amino acids long. The V segment lost 3 bases and the J segment 3 bases; nucleotides outside the gene matches: 4. Germline lookup yields CDR1 SNHLY and CDR2 FYNNEI.

This clonotype was counted between two and nine times. The gene calls are TRBV7-9 and TRBJ2-3, with D perhaps matching TRBD1 or TRBD2 (5 bases each). CDR3 length equals 14 residues. Germline lookup yields CDR1 SEHNR and CDR2 FQNEAQ (reference sequence). The V end was cut by 5 bases, the J end by 2 bases, with 11 bases between. CDR3 in DNA: TGTGCCAGCAGCCAGGGAGTCGACACAGATACGCAGTATTTT. It yields the protein CASSQGVDTDTQYF. The full variable domain, its missing parts supplied by reference TRBV7-9 and TRBJ2-3, is DTGVSQNPRHKITKRGQNVTFRCDPISEHNRLYWYRQTLGQGPEFLTYFQNEAQLEKSRLLSDRFSAERPKGSFSTLEIQRTEQGDSAMYLCASSQGVDTDTQYFGPGTRLTVL.

In its sample, this clonotype was seen a few times. The chain employs TRBV27 and TRBJ2-5; 12 nucleotides line up with TRBD2. Germline V gives CDR1 MNHEY, CDR2 SMNVEV (reference sequence). V was pared by 4 bases and J by 1 base, with 4 bases of the junction left unmatched. The CDR3 has 16 residues. The CDR3 loop is CASSYSSGGAQETQYF. The CDR3, as DNA: TGTGCCAGCAGTTATTCTAGCGGGGGGGCCCAAGAGACCCAGTACTTC.

This clonotype was observed a handful of times. V is TRBV6-2 or TRBV6-3 and J is TRBJ2-5, with 12 positions matching TRBD2. The J call may be incorrect, as the DNA end agrees better with TRBJ2-7. CDR1 MNHEY and CDR2 SVGEGT come from the germline V gene. The CDR3 has 18 residues. Here the CDR3 reads CASSPFRWTSGEDYEQYF. CDR3 in DNA: TGTGCCAGCAGTCCCTTCAGATGGACTAGCGGGGAAGATTACGAGCAGTACTTC.

This clonotype has more than one count but fewer than ten. The chain employs TRBV5-1 and TRBJ2-7, with 14 bases identical to TRBD2. The germline CDR1 and CDR2 sequences are SGHRS and YFSETQ. V shed 6 bases, J shed 6 bases, and the junction held 8 bases outside the gene matches. The CDR3 runs 15 residues. CDR3 nucleotide sequence: TGCGCCAGCAAGGGACTAGCGGGAGCATCTAGCGAGCAGTACTTC. Translation: CASKGLAGASSEQYF.

About this clonotype: One end of the junction varies from germline; a read error may be responsible. This chain links TRBV2 with TRBJ2-1; D not resolved. The CDR3 sequence is 15 residues long. The V gene's germline CDR1 is SNHLY and CDR2 FYNNEI. The CDR3: CASREVDSAYNEQFF. The CDR3 DNA is TGTGCCAGCAGGGAAGTGGATTCCGCATACAATGAGCAGTTCTTC.

This clonotype turned up a few times. The genes are TRBV6-6 and TRBJ2-3, with D possibly TRBD2 on 5 matching bases. CDR3 length: 12 amino acids. Germline CDR1 and CDR2: MNHNY and SVGAGI (reference sequence). Trimming shortened V by 11 bases and J by 7 bases, and 16 bases separated the two germline ends. Here the CDR3 DNA reads TGTGCCTCCTCTCCTAGCCGAAATACGCAGTATTTT. It yields the protein CASSPSRNTQYF.

V usage is TRBV28 and J usage is TRBJ1-1, with D tentatively TRBD1 (6 bases). The germline gives CDR1 MDHEN, CDR2 SYDVKM. V was shortened by 7 bases and J by 4 bases, with 16 bases between the two germline ends. The CDR3 is 14 residues long. CDR3 in DNA: TGTGCCAGCAACCTCAGGGGCGTCGGCACTGAAGCTTTCTTT. This gives the protein CASNLRGVGTEAFF.

The genes are TRBV29-1 and TRBJ1-1; 8 nucleotides line up with TRBD1. The length of the CDR3 is 13 residues. With V trimmed by 6 bases and J by 3 bases, 6 bases remained unmatched. The germline gives CDR1 SQVTM, CDR2 ANQGSEA. CDR3 DNA sequence: TGCAGCGTGACGGGACAGGCGTACACTGAAGCTTTCTTT. This codes for CSVTGQAYTEAFF.

This clonotype was seen ten or more times. This sequence joins TRBV6-4 and TRBJ2-6; no clear D. Germline lookup yields CDR1 MRHNA and CDR2 SNTAGT. The CDR3 covers 15 residues. Deletions cut 3 bases from V and 1 base from J, with 7 bases between. The DNA of the CDR3 is TGTGCCAGCAGTGAGGAAGGGTCTGGGGCCAACGTCCTGACTTTC. Residues: CASSEEGSGANVLTF.

This clonotype was picked up a small number of times. This chain connects TRBV7-2 to TRBJ2-3; 10 bases agree with TRBD2. V lost 5 bases to trimming and J lost 8 bases; unmatched junction nucleotides: 10. Germline values: CDR1 SGHTA, CDR2 FQGNSA. The CDR3 is made up of 15 amino acids. CDR3 in amino acids: CASSIGTSAQGTQYF. The CDR3 nucleotides read TGTGCCAGCAGCATTGGGACTAGCGCACAGGGTACGCAGTATTTT.

This chain connects TRBV20-1 to TRBJ2-1; tentative D call: TRBD1 (6 bases). Germline V gene lookup returns CDR1 DFQATT and CDR2 SNEGSKA (reference sequence). Trimming removed 4 bases at V and 5 bases at J, with 15 bases between. The CDR3 has 14 amino acids. As DNA, the CDR3 is TGCAGTGCTACCCAGATGGGACAAAACAATGAGCAGTTCTTC. This sequence encodes CSATQMGQNNEQFF.

The chain joins TRBV18 to TRBJ2-1; 7 positions agree with TRBD2. The assigned J gene may be wrong: the sequence end matches TRBJ2-7 better. The CDR3 runs to 14 residues. CDR1 is KGHSH, CDR2 LQKENI, per germline. The chain's CDR3 is CASSPMRDYNEQYF. The CDR3 DNA reads as TGTGCCAGCTCACCAATGCGGGACTACAATGAGCAGTACTTC.

This clonotype was counted a few times. The gene calls are TRBV19 and TRBJ1-6; TRBD1 matches at 7 bases. The CDR3 contains 14 residues. The junction had 6 bases not matched to a gene; V was cut back by 6 bases and J by 7 bases. Germline CDR1 is LNHDA and CDR2 is SQIVND (reference sequence). CDR3 region: CASRPQGKNSPLHF. CDR3 nucleotides: TGTGCCAGTAGGCCACAGGGGAAGAATTCACCCCTCCACTTT.

The CDR3 reads CSVHPGQEGEKLFF. CDR3 in DNA: TGCAGCGTCCACCCGGGACAGGAAGGGGAAAAACTGTTTTTT. The V and J genes are TRBV29-1 and TRBJ1-4; 8 bases fit TRBD1. The germline V gene has CDR1 SQVTM and CDR2 ANQGSEA. The length of the CDR3 is 14 residues. The V gene end was trimmed by 6 bases and the J gene end by 8 bases; junction bases not matched to a gene: 11. The complete variable domain, with remaining parts taken from reference TRBV29-1 and TRBJ1-4, reads SAVISQKPSRDICQRGTSLTIQCQVDSQVTMMFWYRQQPGQSLTLIATANQGSEATYESGFVIDKFPISRPNLTFSTLTVSNMSPEDSSIYLCSVHPGQEGEKLFFGSGTQLSVL.

The CDR3: CASNALKSHEQYF. In DNA, the CDR3 is TGCGCCAGCAATGCTTTGAAGTCCCACGAGCAGTACTTC. V usage is TRBV5-1 and J usage is TRBJ2-7; D gene uncertain. V was shortened by 6 bases and J by 5 bases, with 15 bases between the two germline ends. The CDR3 consists of 13 residues. Looked up from germline, CDR1 is SGHRS and CDR2 is YFSETQ.

The rearrangement joins TRBV12-3 or TRBV12-4 to TRBJ2-3; 9 nucleotides align to TRBD2. Losses at the gene ends were 8 bases for V and 8 bases for J; bases not matched to a gene: 11. The CDR3 length is 14 residues. Here the CDR3 reads CASLQAAGGATQYF. CDR3 in DNA: TGTGCCAGCCTGCAGGCAGCGGGGGGCGCTACGCAGTATTTT.

This clonotype has just a few counts. The rearrangement uses TRBV30 and TRBJ1-2, with D uncertain. Trimming shortened V by 0 bases and J by 4 bases, and 9 bases separated the two germline ends. The CDR3 length is 13 residues. CDR1 is GTSNPN, CDR2 SVGIG, per germline (reference sequence). The DNA of the CDR3 is TGTGCCTGGAGTGTACGAGGGATCTATGGCTACACCTTC. Translating it yields CAWSVRGIYGYTF.

The DNA of the CDR3 is TGCAGTGCTAGAGGGACGAGCAATCAGCCCCAGCATTTT. Residues: CSARGTSNQPQHF. The rearrangement joins TRBV20-1 to TRBJ1-5; no definite D call. There are 13 residues in the CDR3. The V gene lost 1 base and the J gene lost 1 base, with 5 bases spanning the gap. Germline CDR1 DFQATT, CDR2 SNEGSKA (reference sequence).

This clonotype was counted a single time. The V gene is TRBV20-1, the J gene TRBJ2-7; maybe TRBD2 (5 bases). Germline V gene data show CDR1 as DFQATT and CDR2 as SNEGSKA (reference sequence). The CDR3 is made up of 13 amino acids. The V gene lost 0 bases and the J gene lost 6 bases, with 12 bases spanning the gap. The CDR3 sequence is CSARDQAGSEQYF. CDR3 DNA: TGCAGTGCTAGAGATCAGGCGGGCAGCGAGCAGTACTTC.

This chain links TRBV18 with TRBJ2-1, with TRBD2 matching 8 bases. Germline V gene sequence: CDR1 KGHSH, CDR2 LQKENI. The CDR3 consists of 16 residues. Unmatched junction bases numbered 14, after V lost 4 bases and J lost 9 bases. In DNA form, the CDR3 reads TGTGCCAGCTCACGGCGGGACGGGGGGGCGTCTGGTGAGCAGTTCTTC. Its protein product is CASSRRDGGASGEQFF.

A word on this clonotype: A junction end diverges from the germline sequence, so it may reflect a read error. V and J are TRBV7-7 and TRBJ1-4, with D perhaps TRBD1 (6 bases). Germline V gene sequence: CDR1 SSHAT, CDR2 FNYEAQ (reference sequence). This CDR3 has 13 amino acids. The chain's CDR3 is CASSFAQGEKLFF. CDR3 coding DNA: TGTGCTAGCAGCTTCGCACAGGGTGAAAAACTGTTTTTT.

This clonotype has only a few counts. V is TRBV15 and J is TRBJ2-7; D is ambiguous. The CDR3 is made up of 15 amino acids. Germline V gene data show CDR1 as LNHNV and CDR2 as YYDKDF (reference sequence). V was pared by 8 bases and J by 0 bases, with 17 bases between. The CDR3 is CATPYGMASSYEQYF. DNA for the CDR3: TGTGCCACCCCCTATGGGATGGCAAGCTCCTACGAGCAGTACTTC.

This clonotype was counted at least ten times. This chain connects TRBV7-2 to TRBJ2-1; TRBD1 might be the D (5 bases). This CDR3 is 11 amino acids long. The V end was cut by 2 bases, the J end by 9 bases, with 5 bases between. CDR1 and CDR2 (germline): SGHTA, FQGNSA. The CDR3 region is CASSLRGEQFF. The CDR3 DNA reads TGTGCCAGCAGCTTAAGGGGTGAGCAGTTCTTC.

This clonotype was detected a few times. The chain combines TRBV12-3 or TRBV12-4 with TRBJ1-1; no firm D call. With 5 bases removed from V and 4 bases from J, the gap between germline ends came to 11 bases. The CDR3 length is 13 residues. CDR3: CASSPRWGTEAFF. The CDR3 region has the DNA TGTGCCAGCAGTCCACGGTGGGGCACTGAAGCTTTCTTT.

The CDR3 nucleotides read TGTGCCAGCAGCCCGGGGGTGACAGGTAATCAGCCCCAGCATTTT. Residues: CASSPGVTGNQPQHF. The J gene is TRBJ1-5, the V gene TRBV9; a weak D match, TRBD1 (6 bases). The CDR3 is made up of 15 amino acids. Between the trimmed V and J ends, which lost 4 bases and 4 bases, there was a span of 15 bases. CDR1 is SGDLS and CDR2 is YYNGEE in the germline V gene.

This chain uses TRBV27 with TRBJ1-1; TRBD1 agrees at 8 bases. From germline, CDR1 is MNHEY and CDR2 SMNVEV (reference sequence). Trimming cost V 4 bases and J 7 bases; bases outside gene matches: 11. The CDR3 totals 15 residues. As DNA, the CDR3 is TGTGCCAGCAGTTCCGCTTCGACAGGGGTTGGTGAAGCTTTCTTT. It translates to CASSSASTGVGEAFF.

In this sample, this clonotype turned up many times. The chain is built from TRBV7-9 and TRBJ2-4; TRBD2 might be the D (6 bases). Trimming stripped 3 bases from V and 13 bases from J, with 16 bases between. In germline, CDR1 is SEHNR, CDR2 FQNEAQ (reference sequence). The CDR3 runs 13 residues. The CDR3 sequence: CASSLGLTGEQYF. The CDR3 DNA reads as TGTGCCAGCAGCTTGGGACTCACCGGGGAGCAGTACTTC. The full variable domain, rest sourced from reference TRBV7-9 and TRBJ2-4, is DTGVSQNPRHKITKRGQNVTFRCDPISEHNRLYWYRQTLGQGPEFLTYFQNEAQLEKSRLLSDRFSAERPKGSFSTLEIQRTEQGDSAMYLCASSLGLTGEQYFGAGTRLSVL.